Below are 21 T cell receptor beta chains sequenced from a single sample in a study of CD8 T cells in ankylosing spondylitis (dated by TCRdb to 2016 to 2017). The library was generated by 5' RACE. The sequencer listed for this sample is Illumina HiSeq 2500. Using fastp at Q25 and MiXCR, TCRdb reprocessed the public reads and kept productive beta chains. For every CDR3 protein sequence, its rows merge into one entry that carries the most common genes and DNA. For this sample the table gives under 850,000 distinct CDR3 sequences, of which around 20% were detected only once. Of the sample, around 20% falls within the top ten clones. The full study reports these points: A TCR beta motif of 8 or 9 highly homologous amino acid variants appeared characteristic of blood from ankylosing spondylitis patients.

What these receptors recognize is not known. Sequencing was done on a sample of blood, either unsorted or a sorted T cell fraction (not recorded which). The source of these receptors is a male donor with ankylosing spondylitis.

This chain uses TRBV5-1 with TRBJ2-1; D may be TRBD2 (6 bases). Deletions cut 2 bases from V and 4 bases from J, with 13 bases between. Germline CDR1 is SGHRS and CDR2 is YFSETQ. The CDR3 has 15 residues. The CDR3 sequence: CASSFREARYNEQFF. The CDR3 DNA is TGCGCCAGCAGCTTCAGGGAGGCGAGGTACAATGAGCAGTTCTTC.

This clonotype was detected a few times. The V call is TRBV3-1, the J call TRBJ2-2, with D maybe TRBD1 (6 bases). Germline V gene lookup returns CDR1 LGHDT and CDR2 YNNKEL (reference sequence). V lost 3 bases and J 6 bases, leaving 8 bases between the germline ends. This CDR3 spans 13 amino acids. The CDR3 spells CASSQGHSGELFF. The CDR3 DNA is TGTGCCAGCAGCCAGGGACATTCCGGGGAGCTGTTTTTT.

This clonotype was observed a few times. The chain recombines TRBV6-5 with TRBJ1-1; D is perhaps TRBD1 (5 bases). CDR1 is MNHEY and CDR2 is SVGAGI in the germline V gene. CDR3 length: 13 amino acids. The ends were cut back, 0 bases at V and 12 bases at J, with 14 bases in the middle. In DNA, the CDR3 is TGTGCCAGCAGTTACTCACGGAGGGGTACGCCTTTCTTT. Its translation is CASSYSRRGTPFF.

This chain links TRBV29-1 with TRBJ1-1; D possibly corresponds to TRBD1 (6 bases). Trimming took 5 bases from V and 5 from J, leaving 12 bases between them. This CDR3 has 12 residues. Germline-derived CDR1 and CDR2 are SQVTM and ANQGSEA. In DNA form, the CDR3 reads TGCAGCGTTCCCAGGGGTAGTACTGAAGCTTTCTTT. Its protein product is CSVPRGSTEAFF.

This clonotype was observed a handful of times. CDR3 nucleotides: TGCAGTGCTAGCCGGGACACCCGCACAGATACGCAGTATTTT. This sequence encodes CSASRDTRTDTQYF. The chain uses TRBV20-1 and TRBJ2-3; TRBD1 is a possible D gene (6 bases). This CDR3 region has 14 residues. The ends were cut back, 3 bases at V and 1 base at J, with 11 bases in the middle. CDR1 and CDR2 (germline): DFQATT, SNEGSKA (reference sequence).

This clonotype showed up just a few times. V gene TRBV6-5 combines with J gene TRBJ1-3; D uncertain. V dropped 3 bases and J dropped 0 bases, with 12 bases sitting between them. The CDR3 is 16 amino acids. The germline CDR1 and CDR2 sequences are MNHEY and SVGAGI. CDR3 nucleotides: TGTGCCAGCAGTTATAAGAGGGTTATCTCTGGAAACACCATATATTTT. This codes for CASSYKRVISGNTIYF.

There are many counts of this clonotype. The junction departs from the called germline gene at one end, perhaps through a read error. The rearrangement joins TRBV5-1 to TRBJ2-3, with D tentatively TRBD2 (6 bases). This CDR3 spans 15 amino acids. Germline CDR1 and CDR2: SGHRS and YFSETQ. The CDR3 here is CASSPRTGGTDTQYF. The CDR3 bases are TGTGCCAGCAGCCCACGAACGGGGGGCACAGATACGCAGTATTTT.

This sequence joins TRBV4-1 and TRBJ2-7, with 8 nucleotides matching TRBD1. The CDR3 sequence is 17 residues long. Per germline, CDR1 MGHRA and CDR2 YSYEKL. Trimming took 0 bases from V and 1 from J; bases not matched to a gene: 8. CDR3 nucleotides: TGCGCCAGCAGCCAAGAGATCCGGGACAGGACGTCCTACGAGCAGTACTTC. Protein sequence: CASSQEIRDRTSYEQYF.

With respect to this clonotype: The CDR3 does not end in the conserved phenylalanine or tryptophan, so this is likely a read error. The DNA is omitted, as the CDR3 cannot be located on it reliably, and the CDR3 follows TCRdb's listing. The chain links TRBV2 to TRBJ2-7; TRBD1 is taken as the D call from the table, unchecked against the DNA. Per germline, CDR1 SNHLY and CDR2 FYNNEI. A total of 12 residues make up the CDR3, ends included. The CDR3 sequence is CASSELTGTGSL.

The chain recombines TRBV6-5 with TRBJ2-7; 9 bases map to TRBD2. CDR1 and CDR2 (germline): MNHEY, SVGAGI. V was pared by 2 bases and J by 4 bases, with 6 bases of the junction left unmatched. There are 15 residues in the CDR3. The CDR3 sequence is CASSYGGTSRYEQYF. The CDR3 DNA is TGTGCCAGCAGTTACGGAGGGACTAGCAGGTACGAGCAGTACTTC.

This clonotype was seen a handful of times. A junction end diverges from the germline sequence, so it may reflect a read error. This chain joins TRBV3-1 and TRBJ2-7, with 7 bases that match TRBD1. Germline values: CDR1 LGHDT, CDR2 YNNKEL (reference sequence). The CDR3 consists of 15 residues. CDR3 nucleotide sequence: TGTGCCAGCAGTCCATCCGGGACAGAATACTACGCGCAGTACTTC. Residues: CASSPSGTEYYAQYF.

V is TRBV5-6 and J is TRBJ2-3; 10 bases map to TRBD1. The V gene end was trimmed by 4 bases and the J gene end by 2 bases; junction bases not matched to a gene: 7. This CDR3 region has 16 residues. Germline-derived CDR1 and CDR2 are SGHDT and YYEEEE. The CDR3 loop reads CASSLRTGGYTDTQYF. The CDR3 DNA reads TGTGCCAGCAGCCTACGGACAGGGGGATACACAGATACGCAGTATTTT.

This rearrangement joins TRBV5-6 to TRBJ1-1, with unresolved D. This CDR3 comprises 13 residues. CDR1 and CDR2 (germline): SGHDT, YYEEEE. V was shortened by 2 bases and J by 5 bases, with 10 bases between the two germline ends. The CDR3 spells CASSFLGGTEAFF. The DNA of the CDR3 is TGTGCCAGCAGCTTTTTGGGCGGGACTGAAGCTTTCTTT.

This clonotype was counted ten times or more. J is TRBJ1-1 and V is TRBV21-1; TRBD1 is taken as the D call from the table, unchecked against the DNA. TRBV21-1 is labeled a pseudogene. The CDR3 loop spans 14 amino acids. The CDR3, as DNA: TGTGCCAGCAGCACCGAGACAGGGCCCACTGAAGCTTTCTTT. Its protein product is CASSTETGPTEAFF.

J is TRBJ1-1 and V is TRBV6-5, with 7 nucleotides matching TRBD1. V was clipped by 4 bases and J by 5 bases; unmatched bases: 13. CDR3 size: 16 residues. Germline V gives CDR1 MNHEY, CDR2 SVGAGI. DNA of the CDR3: TGTGCCAGCAGTTCGATTTCGACAGGGATCGGAACTGAAGCTTTCTTT. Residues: CASSSISTGIGTEAFF.

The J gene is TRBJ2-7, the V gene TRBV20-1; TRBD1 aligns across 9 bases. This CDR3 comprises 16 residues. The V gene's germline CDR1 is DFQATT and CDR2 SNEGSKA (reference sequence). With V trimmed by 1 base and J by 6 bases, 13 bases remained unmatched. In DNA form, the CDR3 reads TGCAGTGCTAGAGGGGGGGAGGGGGACAGGGTAGGCGAGCAGTACTTC. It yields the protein CSARGGEGDRVGEQYF.

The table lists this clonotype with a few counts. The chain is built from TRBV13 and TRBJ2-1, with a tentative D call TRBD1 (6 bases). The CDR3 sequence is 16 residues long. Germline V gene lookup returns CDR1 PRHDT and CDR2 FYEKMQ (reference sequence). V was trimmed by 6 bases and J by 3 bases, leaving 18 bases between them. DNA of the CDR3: TGTGCCAGCAGGAACCGGGACAACATGGGCTACAATGAGCAGTTCTTC. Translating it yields CASRNRDNMGYNEQFF. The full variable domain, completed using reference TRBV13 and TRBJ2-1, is AAGVIQSPRHLIKEKRETATLKCYPIPRHDTVYWYQQGPGQDPQFLISFYEKMQSDKGSIPDRFSAQQFSDYHSELNMSSLELGDSALYFCASRNRDNMGYNEQFFGPGTRLTVL.

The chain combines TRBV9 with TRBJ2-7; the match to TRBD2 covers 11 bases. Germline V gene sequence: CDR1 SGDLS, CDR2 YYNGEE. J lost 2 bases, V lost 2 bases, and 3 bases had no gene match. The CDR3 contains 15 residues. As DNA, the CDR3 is TGTGCCAGCAGCGTCACGGGACTAGCGGCCTACGAGCAGTACTTC. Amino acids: CASSVTGLAAYEQYF.

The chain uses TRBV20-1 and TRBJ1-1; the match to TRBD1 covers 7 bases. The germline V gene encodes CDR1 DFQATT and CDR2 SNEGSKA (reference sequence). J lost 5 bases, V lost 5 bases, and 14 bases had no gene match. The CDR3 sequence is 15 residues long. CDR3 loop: CSAPKQGTSMTEAFF. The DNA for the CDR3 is TGCAGTGCTCCCAAACAGGGGACCTCTATGACTGAAGCTTTCTTT.

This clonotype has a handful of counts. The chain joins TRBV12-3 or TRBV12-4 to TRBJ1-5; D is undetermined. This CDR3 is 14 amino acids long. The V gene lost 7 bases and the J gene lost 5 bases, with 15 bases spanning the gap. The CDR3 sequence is CASTKKLGDQPQHF. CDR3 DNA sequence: TGTGCCAGCACCAAGAAACTCGGGGATCAGCCCCAGCATTTT.

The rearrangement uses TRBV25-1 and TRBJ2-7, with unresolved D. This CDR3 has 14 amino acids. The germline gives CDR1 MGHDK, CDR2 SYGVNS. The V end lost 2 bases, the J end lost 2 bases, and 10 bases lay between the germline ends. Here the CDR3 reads CASSEPGLPYEQYF. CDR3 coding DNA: TGTGCCAGCAGTGAACCCGGTCTACCCTACGAGCAGTACTTC.